The entry below gives a single T cell receptor (beta chain) sequence along with its context. Profiled with immunoSEQ multiplex PCR; TCRdb holds only in-frame clones, not every one. Of 37,000 or so clones in the sample, roughly nine tenths were seen once. This entry comes from a study of T cell changes during pregnancy in multiple sclerosis. Specimen: CD4+ T cells from peripheral blood mononuclear cells, collected in the second trimester of pregnancy. This clonotype originated in a female donor with multiple sclerosis, enrolled in a pregnancy study.

The CDR3 nucleotides read TGTGCCAGCAGCCCCGGGACTAGCGAGGTCGGGGAGCTGTTTTTT. Protein sequence: CASSPGTSEVGELFF. The genes are TRBV7-2 and TRBJ2-2; TRBD2 agrees at 10 bases. Germline V CDR1 and CDR2: SGHTA, FQGNSA. The trim removed 5 bases at V and 7 bases at J, leaving 7 bases unmatched. This CDR3 has 15 residues.